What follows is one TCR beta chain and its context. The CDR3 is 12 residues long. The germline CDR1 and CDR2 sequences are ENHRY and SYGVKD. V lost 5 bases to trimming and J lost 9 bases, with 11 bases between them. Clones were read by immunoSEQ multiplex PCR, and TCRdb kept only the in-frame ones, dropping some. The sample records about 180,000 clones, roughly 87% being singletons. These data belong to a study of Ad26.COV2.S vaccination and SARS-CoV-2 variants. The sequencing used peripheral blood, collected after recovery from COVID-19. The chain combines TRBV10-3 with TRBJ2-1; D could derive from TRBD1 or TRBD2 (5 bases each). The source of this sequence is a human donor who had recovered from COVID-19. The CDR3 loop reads CAISLEGTEQFF. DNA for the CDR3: TGTGCCATCAGTTTAGAGGGGACTGAGCAGTTCTTC.